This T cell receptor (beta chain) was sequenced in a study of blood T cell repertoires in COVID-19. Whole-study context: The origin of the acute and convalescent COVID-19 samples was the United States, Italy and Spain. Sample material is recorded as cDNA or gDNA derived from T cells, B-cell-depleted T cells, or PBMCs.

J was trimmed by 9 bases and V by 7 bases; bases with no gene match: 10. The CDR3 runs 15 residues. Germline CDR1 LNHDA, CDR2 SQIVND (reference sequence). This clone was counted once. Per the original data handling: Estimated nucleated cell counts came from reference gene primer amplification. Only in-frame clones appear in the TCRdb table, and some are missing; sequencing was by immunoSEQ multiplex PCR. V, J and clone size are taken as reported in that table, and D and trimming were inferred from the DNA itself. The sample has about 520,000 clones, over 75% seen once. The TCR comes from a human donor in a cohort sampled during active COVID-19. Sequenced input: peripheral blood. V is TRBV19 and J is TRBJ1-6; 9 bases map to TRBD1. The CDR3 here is CASTQTGTGTSPLHF. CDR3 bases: TGTGCCAGTACCCAAACCGGGACAGGGACTTCACCCCTCCACTTT.